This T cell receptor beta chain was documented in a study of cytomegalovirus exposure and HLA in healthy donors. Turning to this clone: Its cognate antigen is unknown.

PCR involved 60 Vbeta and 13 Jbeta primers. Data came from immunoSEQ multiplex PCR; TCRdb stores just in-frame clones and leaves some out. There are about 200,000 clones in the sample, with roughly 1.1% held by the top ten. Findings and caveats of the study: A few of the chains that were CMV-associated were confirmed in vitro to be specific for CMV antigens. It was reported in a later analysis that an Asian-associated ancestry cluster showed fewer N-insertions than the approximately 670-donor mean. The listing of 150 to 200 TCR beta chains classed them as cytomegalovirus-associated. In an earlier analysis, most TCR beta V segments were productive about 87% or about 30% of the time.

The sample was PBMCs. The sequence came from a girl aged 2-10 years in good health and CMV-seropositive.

CDR3 sequence reads: CASSLHSSNQPQHF. The CDR3 bases are TGTGCCAGCAGCCTCCACAGCAGCAATCAGCCCCAGCATTTT. The rearrangement links TRBV6-4 to TRBJ1-5; no definite D call. From germline, CDR1 is MRHNA and CDR2 SNTAGT. The CDR3 contains 14 residues. The V gene lost 6 bases and the J gene lost 1 base, with 10 bases spanning the gap.